This entry is about one T cell receptor beta chain. The antigen is unknown. Ophthalmopathy patients showed a Clinical Activity Score of at least 3, NOSPECS grade of at least 4 and duration under 3 months. What was amplified from RNA transcripts were TCR beta CDR3 regions. HTBI primers were used for first-round RT-PCR of the TCR CDR3. TCRdb re-called the multiplex PCR reads with MiXCR, one entry per CDR3 protein. This repertoire shows some 650,000 distinct CDR3 sequences, 16% found once; its top ten account for less than 3.5%. This sample was taken from a study of T cells in Graves' hyperthyroidism and ophthalmopathy. Study outcomes and limitations: Within blood appeared most thyroid clonotypes that had expanded above 0.001. Model output signaled ophthalmopathy a median 6.5 months ahead of onset.

Per the germline V gene, CDR1 is MNHNS and CDR2 is SASEGT. The CDR3 consists of 14 residues. The ends lost 6 bases at V and 1 base at J; junction bases unmatched: 4. The gene calls are TRBV6-1 and TRBJ1-1, with 8 positions matching TRBD1. Sequences were obtained from blood. The receptor comes from a middle-aged woman with Graves' ophthalmopathy. For the CDR3, the DNA is TGTGCCAGCAGCAAGACAGGGGCGAACACTGAAGCTTTCTTT. Translated: CASSKTGANTEAFF.